This is a list of T cell receptor beta chains from one sample in a study of beta chain features in type 1 diabetes. Sequenced by immunoSEQ multiplex PCR; TCRdb stores in-frame clones only, minus some. The sample has hundreds of thousands of clones; around 14% are singletons. The source material was naive CD4+ T cells from blood. The receptors shown here come from a man aged 30-40 years in good health. The CDR3 runs from the conserved cysteine through the conserved F or W. The order of the fields is clone size, J gene, D gene, V gene, CDR3 protein, CDR3 DNA. D genes are given only for firm matches. The size field is filled for only some rows; it gives once, few, many or a size class.

>-|TRBJ2-3|-|TRBV27
CASSFRTLDTQYF
TGTGCCAGCAGTTTCAGAACGTTGGATACGCAGTATTTT
>-|TRBJ2-1|-|TRBV7-8
CASSFFRGPYNEQFF
TGTGCCAGCAGCTTCTTTCGGGGGCCCTACAATGAGCAGTTCTTC
>few|TRBJ1-5|-|TRBV6-5
CASSRGDSNQPQHF
TGTGCCAGCAGTCGGGGGGATAGCAATCAGCCCCAGCATTTT
>few|TRBJ1-1|-|TRBV14
CASSQAGNTEAFF
TGTGCCAGCAGCCAAGCGGGGAACACTGAAGCTTTCTTT
>-|TRBJ2-6|-|TRBV2
CASREGSGANVLTF
TGTGCCAGCAGGGAAGGCTCTGGGGCCAACGTCCTGACTTTC
>-|TRBJ1-5|TRBD1|TRBV18
CASSLGQGYQPQHF
TGTGCCAGCTCCCTAGGACAGGGTTATCAGCCCCAGCATTTT
>few|TRBJ2-5|-|TRBV5-1
CASRVWQHQETQYF
TGCGCCAGCAGGGTGTGGCAACACCAAGAGACCCAGTACTTC
>few|TRBJ2-1|TRBD2|TRBV11-3
CASSQGLAGSNEQFF
TGTGCCAGCAGCCAAGGACTAGCGGGATCCAATGAGCAGTTCTTC
>-|TRBJ1-2|TRBD1|TRBV28
CATTGEEGYTF
TGTGCCACGACAGGGGAGGAAGGCTACACCTTC
>few|TRBJ2-5|TRBD1|TRBV2
CASRDRGETQYF
TGTGCCAGCAGGGACAGGGGAGAGACCCAGTACTTC
>-|TRBJ1-5|-|TRBV2
CASNEINQPQHF
TGTGCCAGCAACGAAATTAATCAGCCCCAGCATTTT
>-|TRBJ2-1|-|TRBV10-3
CATSPLTEQFF
TGTGCCACCTCACCGTTGACTGAGCAGTTCTTC
>-|TRBJ1-1|TRBD1|TRBV27
CASSFRPLRDSSEAFF
TGTGCCAGCAGTTTCCGGCCACTCCGGGACAGCTCTGAAGCTTTCTTT
>-|TRBJ2-5|-|TRBV30
CAWGDTRETQYF
TGTGCCTGGGGCGATACGAGGGAGACCCAGTACTTC
>few|TRBJ2-4|-|TRBV6-7
CASRLTGLAKNIQYF
TGTGCCAGCAGATTGACAGGCCTAGCCAAAAACATTCAGTACTTC
>-|TRBJ2-4|TRBD1|TRBV4-1
CASSQGRPGQTFQYF
TGCGCCAGCAGCCAAGGGCGTCCGGGACAGACCTTTCAGTACTTC
>few|TRBJ2-3|TRBD2|TRBV5-1
CASSLVGLAPDTQYF
TGCGCCAGCAGCTTGGTAGGACTAGCGCCGGATACGCAGTATTTT
>few|TRBJ1-1|-|TRBV7-2
CASSLVRGERWNTEAFF
TGTGCCAGCAGCTTAGTTCGGGGAGAGAGATGGAACACTGAAGCTTTCTTT
>few|TRBJ2-3|TRBD2|TRBV10-3
CAISESLSGVLTDTQYF
TGTGCCATCAGTGAGTCCCTGAGCGGGGTACTAACAGATACGCAGTATTTT
>few|TRBJ2-5|-|TRBV29-1
CSSKRGLQETQYF
TGCAGCTCGAAGAGAGGGCTCCAAGAGACCCAGTACTTC
>-|TRBJ2-7|-|TRBV25-1
CASSEHGGNYEQYF
TGTGCCAGCAGTGAACATGGAGGGAACTACGAGCAGTACTTC
>-|TRBJ2-1|-|TRBV6-5
CASSYSRAAYNEQFF
TGTGCCAGCAGTTACTCCAGGGCTGCCTACAATGAGCAGTTCTTC
>-|TRBJ2-2|TRBD1|TRBV5-1
CASSPAGDRSIGELFF
TGCGCCAGCAGCCCCGCTGGGGACAGGTCGATCGGGGAGCTGTTTTTT
>few|TRBJ2-3|-|TRBV20-1
CSASARDTQYF
TGCAGTGCTAGTGCGAGAGATACGCAGTATTTT
>-|TRBJ1-2|-|TRBV10-3
CAISDTDPMNYGYTF
TGTGCCATCAGTGACACAGACCCCATGAACTATGGCTACACCTTC
>-|TRBJ2-3|-|TRBV4-3
CASSQAIPVGGASTDTQYF
TGCGCCAGCAGCCAAGCAATCCCCGTGGGGGGGGCAAGCACAGATACGCAGTATTTT
>few|TRBJ1-1|-|TRBV5-1
CASSLLGSEAFF
TGCGCCAGCAGCCTCCTGGGATCTGAAGCTTTCTTT
>-|TRBJ2-7|TRBD1|TRBV4-3
CASSRGQGGGYEQYF
TGCGCCAGCAGCCGAGGACAGGGAGGTGGCTACGAGCAGTACTTC
>few|TRBJ2-6|-|TRBV27
CASSSGANVLTF
TGTGCCAGCAGTTCTGGGGCCAACGTCCTGACTTTC
>few|TRBJ2-3|-|TRBV9
CASSVAPSSTDTQYF
TGTGCCAGCAGCGTAGCTCCTAGCAGCACAGATACGCAGTATTTT
>few|TRBJ2-1|TRBD2|TRBV10-3
CAISERKAGGDEQFF
TGTGCCATCAGTGAGCGAAAGGCGGGAGGGGACGAGCAGTTCTTC
>-|TRBJ1-2|-|TRBV29-1
CSVDWDGYTF
TGCAGCGTTGATTGGGACGGCTACACCTTC
>-|TRBJ2-7|-|TRBV27
CASSAKPGRPYEQYF
TGTGCCAGCAGTGCAAAACCGGGAAGACCCTACGAGCAGTACTTC
>few|TRBJ2-5|-|TRBV10-3
CAISREQETQYF
TGTGCCATCAGTCGGGAGCAAGAGACCCAGTACTTC
>few|TRBJ2-7|TRBD2|TRBV7-2
CASSFRLAGTYEQYF
TGTGCCAGCAGCTTTAGACTAGCGGGCACCTACGAGCAGTACTTC
>few|TRBJ1-6|-|TRBV11-2
CASSSNSPLHF
TGTGCCAGCAGCTCTAATTCACCCCTCCACTTT
>few|TRBJ1-1|-|TRBV29-1
CSVAQGRRTEAFF
TGCAGCGTTGCCCAGGGGCGGAGGACTGAAGCTTTCTTT
>few|TRBJ2-5|-|TRBV6-5
CASSYSRRAETQYF
TGTGCCAGCAGTTACTCTCGGCGGGCAGAGACCCAGTACTTC
>few|TRBJ2-1|-|TRBV20-1
CSARGYNEQFF
TGCAGTGCTAGGGGTTACAATGAGCAGTTCTTC
>few|TRBJ2-6|TRBD1|TRBV29-1
CSVHVGQGARGANVLTF
TGCAGCGTTCACGTGGGACAGGGGGCTAGAGGGGCCAACGTCCTGACTTTC
>few|TRBJ1-2|-|TRBV30
CAWKALDGYTF
TGTGCCTGGAAGGCTTTGGATGGCTACACCTTC
>-|TRBJ2-5|-|TRBV27
CASSGGQYQETQYF
TGTGCCAGCAGCGGGGGACAGTACCAAGAGACCCAGTACTTC
>-|TRBJ2-3|-|TRBV6-6
CASSDRTSWTDTQYF
TGTGCCAGCAGTGATCGGACCTCGTGGACAGATACGCAGTATTTT
>few|TRBJ1-2|-|TRBV5-6
CASSFSGAYGYTF
TGTGCCAGCAGCTTCTCAGGGGCTTACGGCTACACCTTC
>-|TRBJ2-7|-|TRBV7-2
CASSSTSSEQYF
TGTGCCAGCAGCTCAACCTCTAGCGAGCAGTACTTC
>-|TRBJ2-1|-|TRBV4-3
CASSQRGLFNEQFF
TGCGCCAGCAGCCAACGGGGGCTCTTCAATGAGCAGTTCTTC
>-|TRBJ2-5|-|TRBV11-3
CASSLSLAQQETQYF
TGTGCCAGCAGCTTAAGCCTAGCGCAACAAGAGACCCAGTACTTC
>few|TRBJ2-7|-|TRBV7-2
CASSLRSGLSSYEQYF
TGTGCCAGCAGCTTAAGGTCAGGGCTGAGCTCCTACGAGCAGTACTTC
>-|TRBJ1-6|-|TRBV5-4
CASSFGGSSSYNSPLHF
TGTGCCAGCAGCTTTGGGGGGTCCAGCTCCTATAATTCACCCCTCCACTTT
>few|TRBJ2-1|-|TRBV7-9
CASSLAQGVGKFF
TGTGCCAGCAGCTTAGCCCAAGGGGTTGGGAAGTTCTTC
>few|TRBJ1-1|TRBD1|TRBV7-8
CASSLGQGLRLAFF
TGTGCCAGCAGCTTGGGACAGGGTTTGAGACTCGCTTTCTTT
>-|TRBJ2-1|TRBD2|TRBV5-1
CASSFAGTSGAPGNEQFF
TGCGCCAGCAGCTTTGCAGGGACTAGCGGAGCCCCTGGCAATGAGCAGTTCTTC
>few|TRBJ2-2|TRBD2|TRBV6-1
CASSDQVAGGPGTGELFF
TGTGCCAGCAGTGACCAGGTAGCGGGAGGGCCAGGGACCGGGGAGCTGTTTTTT
>few|TRBJ2-5|-|TRBV19
CASSPRGRETQYF
TGTGCCAGTAGTCCCCGGGGGCGAGAGACCCAGTACTTC
>-|TRBJ2-5|-|TRBV19
CASSIRGPYQETQYF
TGTGCCAGTAGTATTAGGGGCCCATACCAAGAGACCCAGTACTTC
>-|TRBJ2-1|-|TRBV18
CASSPINRFSYNEQFF
TGTGCCAGCTCACCCATCAACAGGTTCTCCTACAATGAGCAGTTCTTC
>few|TRBJ2-2|TRBD1|TRBV10-3
CAISALDPSQGWTGELFF
TGTGCCATCAGTGCTCTCGATCCTTCACAGGGGTGGACCGGGGAGCTGTTTTTT